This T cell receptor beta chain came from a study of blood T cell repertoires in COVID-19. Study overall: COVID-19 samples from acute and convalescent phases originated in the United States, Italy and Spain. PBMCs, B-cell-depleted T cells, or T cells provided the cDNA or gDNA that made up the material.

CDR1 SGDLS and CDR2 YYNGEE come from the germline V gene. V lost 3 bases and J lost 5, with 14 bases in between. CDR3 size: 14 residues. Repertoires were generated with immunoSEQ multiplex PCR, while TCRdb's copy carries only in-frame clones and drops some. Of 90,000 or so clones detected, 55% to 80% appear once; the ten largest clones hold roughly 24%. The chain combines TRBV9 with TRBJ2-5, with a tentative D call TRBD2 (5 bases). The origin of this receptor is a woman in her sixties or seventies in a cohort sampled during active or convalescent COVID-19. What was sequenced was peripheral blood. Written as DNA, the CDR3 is TGTGCCAGCAGCGCGAGGGATCCCCCCGAGACCCAGTACTTC. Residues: CASSARDPPETQYF. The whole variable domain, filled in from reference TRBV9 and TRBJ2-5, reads DSGVTQTPKHLITATGQRVTLRCSPRSGDLSVYWYQQSLDQGLQFLIQYYNGEERAKGNILERFSAQQFPDLHSELNLSSLELGDSALYFCASSARDPPETQYFGPGTRLLVL.